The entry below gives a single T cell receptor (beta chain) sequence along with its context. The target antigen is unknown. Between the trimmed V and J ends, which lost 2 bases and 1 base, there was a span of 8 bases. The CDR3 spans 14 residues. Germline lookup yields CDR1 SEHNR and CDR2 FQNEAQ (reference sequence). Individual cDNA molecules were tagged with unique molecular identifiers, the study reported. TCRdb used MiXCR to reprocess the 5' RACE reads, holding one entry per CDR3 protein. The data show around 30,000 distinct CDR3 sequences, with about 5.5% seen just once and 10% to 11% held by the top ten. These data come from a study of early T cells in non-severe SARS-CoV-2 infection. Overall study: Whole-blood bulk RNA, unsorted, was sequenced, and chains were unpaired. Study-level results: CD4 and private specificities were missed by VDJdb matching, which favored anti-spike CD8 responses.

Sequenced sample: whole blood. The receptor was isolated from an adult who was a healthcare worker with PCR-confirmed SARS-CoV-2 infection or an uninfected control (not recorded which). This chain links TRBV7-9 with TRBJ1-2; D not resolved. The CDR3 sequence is CASSLNIFNYGYTF. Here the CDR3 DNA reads TGTGCCAGCAGCTTAAACATCTTTAACTATGGCTACACCTTC.